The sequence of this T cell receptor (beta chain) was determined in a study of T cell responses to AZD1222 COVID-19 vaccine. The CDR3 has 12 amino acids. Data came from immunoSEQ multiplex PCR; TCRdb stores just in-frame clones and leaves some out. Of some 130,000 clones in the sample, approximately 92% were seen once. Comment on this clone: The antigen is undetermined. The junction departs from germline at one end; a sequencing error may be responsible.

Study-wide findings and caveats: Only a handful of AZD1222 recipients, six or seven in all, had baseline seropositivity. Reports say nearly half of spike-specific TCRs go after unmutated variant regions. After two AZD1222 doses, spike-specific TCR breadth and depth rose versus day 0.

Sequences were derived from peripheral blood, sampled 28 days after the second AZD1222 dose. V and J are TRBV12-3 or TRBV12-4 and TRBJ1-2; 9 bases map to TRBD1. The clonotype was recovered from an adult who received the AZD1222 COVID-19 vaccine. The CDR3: CASSTTGTGLNF. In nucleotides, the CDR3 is TGTGCCAGCAGTACCACCGGGACAGGGCTGAACTTC.